This T cell receptor (beta chain) was recorded in a study (dated by TCRdb to 2015 to 2017). Notes on the research overall: Whether tumor-infiltrating Tregs in breast cancer are recruited from blood Tregs or converted in situ from other CD4+ T cell subsets was tested. Points the paper makes about the study in general: Rather than covering whole repertoires, validation in the larger cohort was restricted to a single TCR beta V-J rearrangement. The TCR alpha and beta sequences of tumor-infiltrating Tregs showed the greatest overlap with tumor naive CD4+ T cells, followed by blood naive CD4+ T cells. Tumor memory CD4+ T cell TCR gene usage was found to cluster with blood and lymph node memory CD4+ cells and with lymph node naive CD4+ cells.

Full-length TCR variable regions were amplified by 5' RACE PCR using constant-region reverse primers, and then by semi-nested PCR using Nested Universal Primer A. The ReliaPrep RNA Cell Miniprep System was used to extract total RNA, which was then reverse transcribed into 5'RACE-ready cDNA with the SMARTer RACE 5'/3' Kit. Multiplex adaptors were used to barcode full-length TCR alpha and beta libraries, and the barcoded libraries were sequenced on an Illumina MiSeq. Concerning the study's data processing: Sequencing data were pooled across the five patients for each of nine subset-tissue groups and compared by unsupervised clustering of TCR gene usage. The Morisita-Horn index was used to calculate repertoire similarity, with shared sequences weighted by how much each contributed to each repertoire. The public reads were reprocessed in TCRdb via fastp at Q25 and MiXCR, keeping in-frame beta chains. Each CDR3 protein appears once, grouped with its most common genes and DNA. The V and J calls here are based on TCRdb, not the publication. This sample holds roughly 5,700 distinct CDR3 sequences; 36% were observed only once. The ten largest clonotypes hold about 48% of the sample.

Concerning this clonotype itself: Its binding antigen is unknown. Base qualities were left out, and no much larger clone turns up one base away.

CD4+CD45RO+CD25- cells were isolated as memory CD4+ T cells. Tregs, naive and memory CD4+ T cells from tumor, blood and ipsilateral draining lymph nodes of 4 or 5 breast cancer patients underwent full-length TCR alpha and beta sequencing. Ficoll density gradient centrifugation was used to isolate mononuclear cells from lymph nodes or from under 55 ml of peripheral blood. Sorted cell populations were confirmed by FACS to exceed 90% purity. The CDR3 holds 14 amino acids from the cysteine to the phenylalanine. The sequence is cut down to CDR3 DNA, 42 bases in frame from base 1. V and J lose 6 bases and 3 bases, and a span of 12 bases separates them. Taken from the germline V gene, the CDR1 and CDR2 loops are MNHEY and SVGAGI.

The sequenced sample was memory CD4+ T cells sorted from blood. This specimen's cell subset or site label, interpreted: memory CD4+ T cells, CD4+CD45RO+CD25-. This TCR derives from a female donor with breast cancer. The receptor chain draws on TRBV6-5 and TRBJ1-5; the D segment cannot be called with confidence. The CDR3 reads as follows: CASSKDGNNQPQHF. The DNA is as follows: TGTGCCAGCAGCAAGGACGGAAACAATCAGCCCCAGCATTTT.